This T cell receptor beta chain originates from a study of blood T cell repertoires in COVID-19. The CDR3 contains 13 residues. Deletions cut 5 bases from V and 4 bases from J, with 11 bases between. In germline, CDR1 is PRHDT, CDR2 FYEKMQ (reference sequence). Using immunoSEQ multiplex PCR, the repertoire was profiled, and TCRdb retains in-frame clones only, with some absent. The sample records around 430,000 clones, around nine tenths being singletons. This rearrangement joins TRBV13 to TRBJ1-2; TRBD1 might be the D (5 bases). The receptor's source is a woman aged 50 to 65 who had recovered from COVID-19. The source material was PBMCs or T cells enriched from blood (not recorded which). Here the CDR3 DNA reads TGTGCCAGCAGCCCAGGGTATAGCTATGGCTACACCTTC. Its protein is CASSPGYSYGYTF. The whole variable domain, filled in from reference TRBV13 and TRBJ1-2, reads AAGVIQSPRHLIKEKRETATLKCYPIPRHDTVYWYQQGPGQDPQFLISFYEKMQSDKGSIPDRFSAQQFSDYHSELNMSSLELGDSALYFCASSPGYSYGYTFGSGTRLTVV.